This T cell receptor beta chain appears in the sequencing data of a study of lymphopenia after photon versus proton radiotherapy. Study findings and constraints: Photon-treated patients lost naive T cells and TCR diversity; proton-treated stayed stable.

V dropped 4 bases and J dropped 7; count of bases not matched to a gene: 10. CDR3 length equals 15 residues. CDR1 SGHNT and CDR2 YYREEE come from the germline V gene (reference sequence). Repertoires were generated with immunoSEQ multiplex PCR, while TCRdb's copy carries only in-frame clones and drops some. Of 65,000 to 75,000 clones listed, around 86% are singletons. On this clone: Its target is not known.

The rearrangement uses TRBV5-4 and TRBJ2-1; 8 positions match TRBD2. The sequencing used peripheral blood, collected from a patient treated with proton-based radiotherapy. The receptor's source is an older man with esophageal cancer. This CDR3 reads CASSAPGGPWNEQFF. In DNA, the CDR3 is TGTGCCAGCAGCGCGCCGGGAGGGCCTTGGAATGAGCAGTTCTTC.